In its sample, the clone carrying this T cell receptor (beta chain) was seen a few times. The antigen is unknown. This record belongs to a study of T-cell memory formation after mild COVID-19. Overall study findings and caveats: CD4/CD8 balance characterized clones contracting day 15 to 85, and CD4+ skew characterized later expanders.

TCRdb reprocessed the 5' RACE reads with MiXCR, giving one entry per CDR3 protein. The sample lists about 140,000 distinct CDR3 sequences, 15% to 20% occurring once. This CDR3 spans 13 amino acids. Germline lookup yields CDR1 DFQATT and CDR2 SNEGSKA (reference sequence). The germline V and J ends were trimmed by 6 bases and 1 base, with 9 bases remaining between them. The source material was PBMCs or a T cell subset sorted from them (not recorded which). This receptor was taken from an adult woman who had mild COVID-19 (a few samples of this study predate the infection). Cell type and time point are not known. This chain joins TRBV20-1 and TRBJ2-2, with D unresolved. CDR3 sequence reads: CSAKIGNTGELFF. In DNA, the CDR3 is TGCAGTGCCAAGATAGGGAACACCGGGGAGCTGTTTTTT.